The rows below give T cell receptor beta chains drawn from one sample of a study of CD8 T cells in ankylosing spondylitis. From the 5' RACE reads, TCRdb called clonotypes with MiXCR, one entry per CDR3 protein. This sample has 500,000 to 550,000 distinct CDR3 sequences, with roughly 13% found just once. Specimen: blood, either unsorted or a sorted T cell fraction (not recorded which). Every receptor here comes from a male donor with ankylosing spondylitis. The CDR3 runs from the conserved cysteine through the conserved F or W. The D gene is left open where the match is weak. Only some rows state a clone size, as once, few, many or a class for expanded clones.

V	D	J	size	length	CDR3	DNA
TRBV7-9	NA	TRBJ2-5	once	14	CASSLAVNQETQYF	TGTGCCAGCAGCTTAGCAGTAAATCAAGAGACCCAGTACTTC
TRBV29-1	NA	TRBJ2-3	few	12	CSVAGGTDTQYF	TGCAGCGTTGCAGGGGGCACAGATACGCAGTATTTT
TRBV7-9	TRBD1	TRBJ1-5	NA	16	CASSSPTGKGNQPQHF	TGTGCCAGCAGCTCTCCGACAGGGAAAGGAAATCAGCCCCAGCATTTT
TRBV5-6	NA	TRBJ2-3	few	15	CASSLLGANTDTQYF	TGTGCCAGCAGCTTGCTCGGGGCCAACACAGATACGCAGTATTTT
TRBV25-1	TRBD1	TRBJ2-3	few	14	CASADRVLTDTQYF	TGTGCCAGCGCAGACAGGGTTCTCACAGATACGCAGTATTTT
TRBV2	NA	TRBJ1-1	NA	15	CASSSAMRTATEAFF	TGTGCCAGCAGCTCGGCGATGAGGACAGCCACTGAAGCTTTCTTT
TRBV12-3/TRBV12-4	TRBD1	TRBJ1-5	few	17	CASSPGQGIHFNQPQHF	TGTGCCAGCAGCCCCGGACAGGGGATTCACTTCAATCAGCCCCAGCATTTT
TRBV20-1	NA	TRBJ1-2	many	13	CSARLGSNYGYTF	TGCAGTGCAAGGTTAGGGTCTAACTATGGCTACACCTTC
TRBV20-1	TRBD1	TRBJ2-4	few	12	CSARTNRGIQYF	TGCAGTGCTAGGACCAACAGGGGCATTCAGTACTTC
TRBV12-3/TRBV12-4	TRBD1	TRBJ1-2	few	14	CASSLFRTGGGYTF	TGTGCCAGCAGTTTATTCCGGACAGGGGGTGGCTACACCTTC
TRBV4-2	TRBD2	TRBJ2-7	many	16	CASSPLAGGSSYEQYF	TGTGCCAGCAGCCCTCTAGCGGGAGGGAGCTCCTACGAGCAGTACTTC
TRBV20-1	NA	TRBJ1-1	NA	14	CSARDRTGYTEAFF	TGCAGTGCTAGAGATCGCACAGGGTACACTGAAGCTTTCTTT
TRBV3-1	NA	TRBJ1-2	NA	12	CASTLPGGGYTF	TGTGCCAGCACCCTCCCGGGCGGTGGCTACACCTTC
TRBV5-1	NA	TRBJ2-7	many	14	CASSDGGGDYEQYF	TGCGCCAGCAGCGATGGCGGTGGGGACTACGAGCAGTACTTC
TRBV7-6	NA	TRBJ2-7	few	13	CASSLHSSYEQYF	TGTGCCAGCAGCTTACACAGTTCCTACGAGCAGTACTTC
TRBV5-1	TRBD1	TRBJ2-2	NA	16	CASSLTSGTGTGELFF	TGCGCCAGCAGCTTGACCTCCGGGACAGGGACCGGGGAGCTGTTTTTT
TRBV29-1	NA	TRBJ1-2	few	12	CSALDSNYGYTF	TGCAGCGCCCTGGACAGTAACTATGGCTACACCTTC
TRBV29-1	NA	TRBJ2-5	many	12	CSVRRNQETQYF	TGCAGCGTTAGACGAAACCAAGAGACCCAGTACTTC
TRBV5-5	NA	TRBJ1-3	NA	15	CASTPTRYSGNTIYF	TGTGCCAGCACCCCTACGCGGTACTCTGGAAACACCATATATTTT
TRBV12-3/TRBV12-4	NA	TRBJ1-5	many	14	CASSLTVSNQPQHF	TGTGCCAGCAGTTTGACAGTAAGCAATCAGCCCCAGCATTTT
TRBV12-3/TRBV12-4	TRBD1	TRBJ2-2	few	15	CASSLRDRWTGELFF	TGTGCCAGCAGCCTAAGGGACAGGTGGACCGGGGAGCTGTTTTTT
TRBV12-3/TRBV12-4	TRBD2	TRBJ2-2	few	16	CASSLVAGGSTGELFF	TGTGCCAGCAGTTTAGTAGCGGGAGGGTCCACCGGGGAGCTGTTTTTT
TRBV5-1	TRBD1	TRBJ1-1	NA	15	CASSLTTGGGTEAFF	TGCGCCAGCAGCCTTACTACAGGGGGGGGCACTGAAGCTTTCTTT
TRBV9	TRBD2	TRBJ2-3	few	15	CASSRLAGVDNTQYF	TGTGCCAGCAGCCGACTAGCGGGAGTGGATAATACGCAGTATTTT
TRBV10-2	NA	TRBJ2-7	NA	12	CASSWGSYEQYF	TGCGCCAGCAGTTGGGGCTCCTACGAGCAGTACTTC
TRBV3-1	NA	TRBJ2-7	few	14	CASSQVPGGSRLYF	TGTGCCAGCAGCCAAGTCCCAGGCGGGTCCAGGCTGTACTTC
TRBV14	NA	TRBJ1-6	NA	14	CASSERGRNSPLHF	TGTGCCAGCAGCGAAAGGGGACGGAATTCACCCCTCCACTTT